This T cell receptor beta chain emerged from a study of breast tumors, draining lymph nodes, adjacent tissues. The lymph nodes were axillary draining lymph nodes from breast cancer patients. The CDR3 sequence is 16 residues long. Trimming at V came to 5 bases and at J to 5 bases, leaving 5 bases not matched to a gene. Germline-derived CDR1 and CDR2 are LNHNV and YYDKDF (reference sequence). TCRdb reprocessed the multiplex PCR reads with MiXCR, giving one entry per CDR3 protein. The profile shows some 250,000 distinct CDR3 sequences, less than 40% of them singletons. This clonotype was obtained from a female donor with breast cancer. Some clones in this sample may be carry-over from other donors' samples. The chain joins TRBV15 to TRBJ2-3; TRBD2 matches at 15 bases. The sample taken for sequencing was axillary lymph node tissue. The CDR3 spells CATSGGLAGGGDTQYF. CDR3 coding DNA: TGTGCCACCAGCGGGGGACTAGCGGGGGGTGGAGATACGCAGTATTTT.